This is a list of T cell receptor beta chains from one sample in a study of T cells in Graves' hyperthyroidism and ophthalmopathy. TCRdb used MiXCR to reprocess the multiplex PCR reads, holding one entry per CDR3 protein. The repertoire holds about 600,000 distinct CDR3 sequences, with around 16% as singletons. The source material was blood. The source is a woman in her forties with Graves' ophthalmopathy. Both conserved end residues are part of each CDR3. Each record gives: D gene, clone size, J gene, V gene, CDR3 protein, CDR3 DNA. A D gene is named only where the DNA matches it firmly. Clone size is not always given. Where it is, it says once, few, many or a class for expanded clones.

d_gene: .
abundance: many
j_gene: TRBJ1-1
v_gene: TRBV28
CDR3aa: CASRESGTPDTEAFF
CDR3nt: TGTGCCAGCAGAGAATCCGGGACACCAGACACTGAAGCTTTCTTT

d_gene: TRBD2
abundance: few
j_gene: TRBJ2-7
v_gene: TRBV20-1
CDR3aa: CSAMLAGVSYEQYF
CDR3nt: TGCAGTGCGATGCTAGCGGGAGTCTCCTACGAGCAGTACTTC

d_gene: .
abundance: .
j_gene: TRBJ1-2
v_gene: TRBV3-1
CDR3aa: CASSHNRGYTF
CDR3nt: TGTGCCAGCAGCCATAATAGAGGCTACACCTTC

d_gene: .
abundance: many
j_gene: TRBJ2-7
v_gene: TRBV11-2
CDR3aa: CASSTTPGAEQYF
CDR3nt: TGTGCCAGCAGCACCACCCCAGGGGCCGAGCAGTACTTC

d_gene: .
abundance: .
j_gene: TRBJ2-1
v_gene: TRBV20-1
CDR3aa: CSASPLTGSSYNEQFF
CDR3nt: TGCAGTGCTAGTCCGCTTACAGGTAGCTCCTACAATGAGCAGTTCTTC

d_gene: .
abundance: .
j_gene: TRBJ2-1
v_gene: TRBV3-1
CDR3aa: CASSRAGSRYNEQFF
CDR3nt: TGTGCCAGCAGCCGGGCGGGGTCCAGATACAATGAGCAGTTCTTC

d_gene: .
abundance: few
j_gene: TRBJ2-7
v_gene: TRBV19
CDR3aa: CASSIERGATYEQYF
CDR3nt: TGTGCCAGTAGTATAGAACGGGGGGCCACCTACGAGCAGTACTTC

d_gene: TRBD2
abundance: .
j_gene: TRBJ2-1
v_gene: TRBV19
CDR3aa: CASSIKREGEQFF
CDR3nt: TGTGCCAGTAGTATTAAACGGGAGGGTGAGCAGTTCTTC

d_gene: .
abundance: .
j_gene: TRBJ2-1
v_gene: TRBV7-9
CDR3aa: CASSPAGTPSYNEQFF
CDR3nt: TGTGCCAGCAGCCCGGCCGGGACTCCCTCCTACAATGAGCAGTTCTTC

d_gene: .
abundance: .
j_gene: TRBJ2-1
v_gene: TRBV7-9
CDR3aa: CASNPPERQSSYNEQFF
CDR3nt: TGTGCCAGCAACCCCCCAGAGCGCCAGAGCTCCTACAATGAGCAGTTCTTC

d_gene: .
abundance: few
j_gene: TRBJ2-3
v_gene: TRBV5-1
CDR3aa: CASSPHLNTDTQYF
CDR3nt: TGCGCCAGCAGCCCTCATCTTAACACAGATACGCAGTATTTT

d_gene: .
abundance: many
j_gene: TRBJ1-1
v_gene: TRBV11-1
CDR3aa: CASSTEAPRAEAFF
CDR3nt: TGTGCCAGCAGTACCGAGGCCCCAAGGGCTGAAGCTTTCTTT

d_gene: TRBD1
abundance: .
j_gene: TRBJ2-1
v_gene: TRBV6-1
CDR3aa: CASSISGQAYNEQFF
CDR3nt: TGTGCCAGCAGCATATCGGGACAGGCTTACAATGAGCAGTTCTTC

d_gene: .
abundance: few
j_gene: TRBJ2-6
v_gene: TRBV18
CDR3aa: CASSPRETGANVLTF
CDR3nt: TGTGCCAGCTCACCAAGGGAAACTGGGGCCAACGTCCTGACTTTC

d_gene: .
abundance: few
j_gene: TRBJ2-4
v_gene: TRBV5-1
CDR3aa: CASSLGAGSKNIQYF
CDR3nt: TGCGCCAGCAGCTTGGGGGCGGGATCCAAAAACATTCAGTACTTC

d_gene: .
abundance: many
j_gene: TRBJ2-1
v_gene: TRBV6-1
CDR3aa: CASPGRLAVTGGYNEQFF
CDR3nt: TGTGCCAGCCCGGGGAGACTAGCGGTAACAGGGGGTTACAATGAGCAGTTCTTC

d_gene: TRBD2
abundance: few
j_gene: TRBJ2-3
v_gene: TRBV6-2/TRBV6-3
CDR3aa: CASSRLAGGPSVTDTQYF
CDR3nt: TGTGCCAGCAGTAGACTAGCGGGAGGCCCTTCCGTCACAGATACGCAGTATTTT

d_gene: TRBD2
abundance: many
j_gene: TRBJ2-7
v_gene: TRBV28
CDR3aa: CASSGWGGTSGRYEQYF
CDR3nt: TGTGCCAGCAGTGGATGGGGAGGGACTAGCGGACGCTACGAGCAGTACTTC

d_gene: .
abundance: many
j_gene: TRBJ2-6
v_gene: TRBV5-8
CDR3aa: CASSLAGTGANVLTF
CDR3nt: TGTGCCAGCAGCTTGGCAGGGACTGGGGCCAACGTCCTGACTTTC

d_gene: TRBD1
abundance: few
j_gene: TRBJ2-3
v_gene: TRBV20-1
CDR3aa: CSAPGQLSSDTQYF
CDR3nt: TGCAGTGCTCCGGGACAGTTGTCCTCAGATACGCAGTATTTT

d_gene: TRBD1
abundance: .
j_gene: TRBJ2-5
v_gene: TRBV4-1
CDR3aa: CASSQDNPGTVQETQYF
CDR3nt: TGCGCCAGCAGCCAAGATAACCCCGGGACAGTACAAGAGACCCAGTACTTC

d_gene: TRBD1
abundance: .
j_gene: TRBJ2-1
v_gene: TRBV6-1
CDR3aa: CASSRQGAYEQFF
CDR3nt: TGTGCCAGCAGTCGACAGGGGGCCTATGAGCAGTTCTTC

d_gene: .
abundance: .
j_gene: TRBJ2-1
v_gene: TRBV6-1
CDR3aa: CASSFGRIDNEQFF
CDR3nt: TGTGCCAGCAGCTTTGGGCGGATCGACAATGAGCAGTTCTTC

d_gene: .
abundance: many
j_gene: TRBJ2-5
v_gene: TRBV28
CDR3aa: CASSSTGTQYF
CDR3nt: TGTGCCAGCAGTTCCACGGGGACCCAGTACTTC

d_gene: .
abundance: .
j_gene: TRBJ2-7
v_gene: TRBV20-1
CDR3aa: CSASQHRGSPYEQYF
CDR3nt: TGCAGTGCTAGCCAGCACCGGGGCTCTCCCTACGAGCAGTACTTC

d_gene: TRBD2
abundance: many
j_gene: TRBJ2-1
v_gene: TRBV3-1
CDR3aa: CASSPDSGGYNEQFF
CDR3nt: TGTGCCAGCAGCCCTGATAGCGGGGGCTACAATGAGCAGTTCTTC

d_gene: TRBD1
abundance: many
j_gene: TRBJ2-7
v_gene: TRBV6-1
CDR3aa: CASTTGTAYEQYF
CDR3nt: TGTGCCAGCACCACAGGGACAGCCTACGAGCAGTACTTC

d_gene: .
abundance: many
j_gene: TRBJ1-6
v_gene: TRBV30
CDR3aa: CAWTRIYNSPLHF
CDR3nt: TGTGCCTGGACTCGCATCTATAATTCACCCCTCCACTTT

d_gene: TRBD1
abundance: .
j_gene: TRBJ1-2
v_gene: TRBV27
CDR3aa: CASSPHLQGGGGCTF
CDR3nt: TGTGCCAGCAGTCCACACCTTCAGGGGGGGGGTGGCTGCACCTTC

d_gene: TRBD1
abundance: .
j_gene: TRBJ2-1
v_gene: TRBV20-1
CDR3aa: CSARDRDRTLYNEQFF
CDR3nt: TGCAGTGCTAGAGACCGGGACAGGACCCTCTACAATGAGCAGTTCTTC